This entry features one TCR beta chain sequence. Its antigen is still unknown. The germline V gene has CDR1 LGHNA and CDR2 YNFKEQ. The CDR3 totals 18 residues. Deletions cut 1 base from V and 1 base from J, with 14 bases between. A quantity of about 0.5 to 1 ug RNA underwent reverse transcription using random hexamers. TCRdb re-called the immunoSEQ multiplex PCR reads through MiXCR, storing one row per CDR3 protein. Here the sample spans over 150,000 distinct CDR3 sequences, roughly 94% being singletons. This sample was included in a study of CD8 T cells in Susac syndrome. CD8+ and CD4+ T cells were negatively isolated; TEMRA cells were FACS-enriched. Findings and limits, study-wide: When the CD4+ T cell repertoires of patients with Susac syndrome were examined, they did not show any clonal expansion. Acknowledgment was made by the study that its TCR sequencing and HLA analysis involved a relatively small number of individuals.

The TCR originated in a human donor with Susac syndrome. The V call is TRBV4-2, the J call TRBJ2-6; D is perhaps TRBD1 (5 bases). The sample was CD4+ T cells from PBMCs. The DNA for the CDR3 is TGTGCCAGCAGCCAAGGGACCGGACACTCTTCTGGGGCCAACGTCCTGACTTTC. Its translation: CASSQGTGHSSGANVLTF.